Listed here are 10 T cell receptor beta chains from one sample, sequenced in a study of human T cells and chemical hapten exposure. Stated time point: patch test 3, about 24 weeks after DPC sensitization. The treatment is: therapeutic diphenylcyclopropenone sensitization with weekly scalp DPC. TCRdb re-called the RACE reads with MiXCR, one entry per CDR3 protein. The sample holds 130,000 or so distinct CDR3 sequences; approximately 11% are singletons and the top ten take more than 2%. The sample here was whole blood, taken in connection with sensitization to the hapten diphenylcyclopropenone (DPC). The source of these receptors is a woman in her forties or fifties with alopecia areata. Some clones in this sample may be carry-over from other donors' samples.

This clonotype was counted only a few times. The chain couples TRBV29-1 to TRBJ2-3; D uncertain. Germline lookup yields CDR1 SQVTM and CDR2 ANQGSEA. Between the trimmed V and J ends, which lost 4 bases and 1 base, there was a span of 15 bases. The CDR3 extends over 15 amino acids. Here the CDR3 reads CSVASAQARTDTQYF. CDR3 nucleotide sequence: TGCAGCGTTGCCTCTGCCCAAGCCCGCACAGATACGCAGTATTTT.

This clonotype was seen a handful of times. The V gene is TRBV29-1, the J gene TRBJ2-5; 8 bases fit TRBD1. J gave up 5 bases and V 7 bases, and 6 bases lay outside the gene matches. This CDR3 contains 12 residues. Per germline, CDR1 SQVTM and CDR2 ANQGSEA. The CDR3 loop reads CSGRQGPETQYF. CDR3 DNA sequence: TGCAGCGGACGACAGGGGCCGGAGACCCAGTACTTC.

The chain is built from TRBV9 and TRBJ1-1; TRBD1 matches at 10 bases. CDR3 length equals 14 residues. Germline V gene lookup returns CDR1 SGDLS and CDR2 YYNGEE. V shed 5 bases and J 5 bases; nucleotides not matched to a gene: 6. The CDR3 loop is CASSVGQGVTEAFF. CDR3 sequence (DNA): TGTGCCAGCAGTGTCGGACAGGGGGTTACTGAAGCTTTCTTT.

This clonotype was counted only a few times. V usage is TRBV3-1 and J usage is TRBJ2-2; 9 positions agree with TRBD1. Germline V gene lookup returns CDR1 LGHDT and CDR2 YNNKEL (reference sequence). The V gene end was trimmed by 4 bases and the J gene end by 7 bases; junction bases not matched to a gene: 7. The CDR3 spans 15 residues. In DNA form, the CDR3 reads TGTGCCAGCAGCCGCCCGGGACAGGGAAACGGGGAGCTGTTTTTT. It translates to CASSRPGQGNGELFF.

This clonotype was recorded at least ten times. The chain employs TRBV20-1 and TRBJ2-3; 14 nucleotides match TRBD2. V was pared by 3 bases and J by 3 bases, with 8 bases of the junction left unmatched. Looked up from germline, CDR1 is DFQATT and CDR2 is SNEGSKA (reference sequence). This CDR3 has 17 residues. CDR3 coding DNA: TGCAGTGCTAGGGGACTAGCGGGAGTAGTCAGGACAGATACGCAGTATTTT. It is translated as CSARGLAGVVRTDTQYF.

This clonotype has just a few counts. V and J are TRBV29-1 and TRBJ1-2, with no clear D. This CDR3 has 14 amino acids. V lost 7 bases, J lost 6 bases, and 21 bases lay in between. Germline lookup yields CDR1 SQVTM and CDR2 ANQGSEA. The CDR3 loop reads CSASMRGVRDGYTF. Here the CDR3 DNA reads TGCAGCGCCTCTATGCGGGGAGTGAGGGATGGCTACACCTTC.

This clonotype has a handful of counts. This chain uses TRBV28 with TRBJ2-5, with D unclear. The CDR3 loop spans 12 amino acids. Trimming removed 6 bases at V and 2 bases at J, with 7 bases between. The germline gives CDR1 MDHEN, CDR2 SYDVKM. CDR3 coding DNA: TGTGCCAGCAGCTCCGCGCAAGAGACCCAGTACTTC. This sequence encodes CASSSAQETQYF. The full variable domain, in which reference TRBV28 and TRBJ2-5 provide the parts outside the CDR3, is DVKVTQSSRYLVKRTGEKVFLECVQDMDHENMFWYRQDPGLGLRLIYFSYDVKMKEKGDIPEGYSVSREKKERFSLILESASTNQTSMYLCASSSAQETQYFGPGTRLLVL.

This clonotype came up many times. The chain uses TRBV21-1 and TRBJ2-7; TRBD2, the D gene given by the table, was not confirmed from the DNA. TRBV21-1 is a recognized pseudogene. The CDR3 extends over 16 amino acids. CDR3 bases: TGTGCCAGCAGCTACCTTACAGGGACTACACCCTACGAGCAGTACTTC. Translated: CASSYLTGTTPYEQYF.

There are a few counts of this clonotype. The rearrangement uses TRBV12-3 or TRBV12-4 and TRBJ1-1; the match to TRBD1 covers 9 bases. V shed 4 bases, J shed 2 bases, and the junction held 11 bases outside the gene matches. The CDR3 runs to 17 residues. CDR3 in DNA: TGTGCCAGCAGTTCCGCCCAGGGACAGGGCGATAACACTGAAGCTTTCTTT. Encoded protein: CASSSAQGQGDNTEAFF.

This clonotype appeared once. The chain recombines TRBV28 with TRBJ1-1, with D hard to call. Trimming cost V 8 bases and J 5 bases, with 9 bases left between them. The CDR3 extends over 11 amino acids. Germline lookup yields CDR1 MDHEN and CDR2 SYDVKM. The CDR3 DNA sequence: TGTGCCAGCCTGGGAGGAACTGAAGCTTTCTTT. Translation: CASLGGTEAFF.